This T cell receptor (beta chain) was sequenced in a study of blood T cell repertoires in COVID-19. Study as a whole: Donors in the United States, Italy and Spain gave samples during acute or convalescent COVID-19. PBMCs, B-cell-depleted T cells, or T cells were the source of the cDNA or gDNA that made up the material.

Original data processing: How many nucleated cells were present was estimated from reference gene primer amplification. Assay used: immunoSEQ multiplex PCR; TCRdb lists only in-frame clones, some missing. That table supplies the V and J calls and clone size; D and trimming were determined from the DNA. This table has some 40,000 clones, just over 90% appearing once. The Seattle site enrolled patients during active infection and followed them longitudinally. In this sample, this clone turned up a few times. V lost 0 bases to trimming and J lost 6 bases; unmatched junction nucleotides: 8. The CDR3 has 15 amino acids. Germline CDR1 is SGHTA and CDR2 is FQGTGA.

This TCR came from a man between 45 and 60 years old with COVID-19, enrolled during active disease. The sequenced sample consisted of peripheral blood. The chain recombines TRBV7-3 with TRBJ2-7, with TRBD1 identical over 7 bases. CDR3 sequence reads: CASSLTGQSAGEQYF. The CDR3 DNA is TGTGCCAGCAGCTTAACGGGACAGAGCGCCGGCGAGCAGTACTTC.